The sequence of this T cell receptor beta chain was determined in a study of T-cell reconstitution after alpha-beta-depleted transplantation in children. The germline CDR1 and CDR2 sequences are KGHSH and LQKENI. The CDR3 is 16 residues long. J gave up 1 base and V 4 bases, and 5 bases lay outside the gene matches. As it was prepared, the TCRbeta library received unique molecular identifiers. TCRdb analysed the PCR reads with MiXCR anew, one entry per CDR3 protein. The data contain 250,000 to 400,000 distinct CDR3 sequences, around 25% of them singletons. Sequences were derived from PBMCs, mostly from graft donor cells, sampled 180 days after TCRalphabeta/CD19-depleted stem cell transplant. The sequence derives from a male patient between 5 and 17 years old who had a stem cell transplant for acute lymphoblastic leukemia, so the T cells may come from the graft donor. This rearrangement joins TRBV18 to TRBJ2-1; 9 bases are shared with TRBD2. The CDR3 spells CASSLAGVGSYNEQFF. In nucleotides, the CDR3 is TGTGCCAGCTCACTAGCGGGAGTGGGTTCCTACAATGAGCAGTTCTTC.